Each of the 20 T cell receptor beta chains below was sequenced from the same sample in a study of CDR3 diversity in severe acne. TCRdb re-derived calls from the PCR reads in MiXCR, one entry per CDR3 protein. The sample comprises about 97,000 distinct CDR3 sequences, roughly 51% of which are singletons, and 12% rests with the top ten. Sequencing input: blood. These receptors came from a male donor with acne.

This clonotype is judged medium-sized. The V and J genes are TRBV7-9 and TRBJ2-3; D call uncertain. Per the germline V gene, CDR1 is SEHNR and CDR2 is FQNEAQ (reference sequence). The ends were cut back, 6 bases at V and 6 bases at J, with 10 bases in the middle. The CDR3 consists of 12 residues. This chain's CDR3 is CASSPVVDTQYF. CDR3 nucleotide sequence: TGTGCCAGCAGTCCCGTTGTTGATACGCAGTATTTT. The entire variable domain, with the rest obtained from reference TRBV7-9 and TRBJ2-3, is as follows: DTGVSQNPRHKITKRGQNVTFRCDPISEHNRLYWYRQTLGQGPEFLTYFQNEAQLEKSRLLSDRFSAERPKGSFSTLEIQRTEQGDSAMYLCASSPVVDTQYFGPGTRLTVL.

The J gene is TRBJ1-2, the V gene TRBV24-1, with 8 bases aligning to TRBD1. The CDR3 is 15 residues long. Losses at the gene ends were 5 bases for V and 7 bases for J; bases not matched to a gene: 11. CDR1 KGHDR and CDR2 SFDVKD come from the germline V gene. CDR3 DNA: TGTGCCACCAGTGCTGGACAGGGATATTGGGCTGGCTACACCTTC. This codes for CATSAGQGYWAGYTF.

This chain links TRBV5-1 with TRBJ2-1, with D perhaps matching TRBD2 (5 bases). The CDR3 extends over 16 amino acids. Germline V lookup: CDR1 SGHRS, CDR2 YFSETQ. V was trimmed by 0 bases and J by 11 bases, leaving 21 bases between them. This CDR3 reads CASSLAGESNQPQQFF. CDR3 DNA sequence: TGCGCCAGCAGCTTGGCTGGGGAGAGCAATCAGCCCCAGCAGTTCTTC.

This clonotype came up once. The chain recombines TRBV20-1 with TRBJ2-7; the D is unclear. The CDR3 length is 15 residues. The ends were cut back, 1 base at V and 0 bases at J, with 13 bases in the middle. Germline loops: CDR1 DFQATT, CDR2 SNEGSKA (reference sequence). This CDR3 reads CSARGEGSGSYEQYF. The CDR3 bases are TGCAGTGCTAGAGGTGAAGGCTCAGGCTCCTACGAGCAGTACTTC.

V gene TRBV12-3 or TRBV12-4 combines with J gene TRBJ1-1; unclear D gene. This CDR3 is built from 12 residues. The V end lost 5 bases, the J end lost 6 bases, and 10 bases lay between the germline ends. The DNA for the CDR3 is TGTGCCAGCAGTACTCGGTGGGCTGAAGCTTTCTTT. This sequence encodes CASSTRWAEAFF.

This chain joins TRBV30 and TRBJ2-3, with a possible D match to TRBD1 (6 bases). CDR3 length equals 17 residues. The germline V gene has CDR1 GTSNPN and CDR2 SVGIG (reference sequence). Trimming stripped 2 bases from V and 6 bases from J, with 24 bases between. The CDR3 loop reads CAWSRREGGWTRDTQYF. CDR3 nucleotide sequence: TGTGCCTGGAGTAGAAGGGAAGGGGGTTGGACTCGGGATACGCAGTATTTT.

V is TRBV12-3 or TRBV12-4 and J is TRBJ1-1; D gene ambiguous. This CDR3 spans 13 amino acids. With 7 bases removed from V and 3 bases from J, the gap between germline ends came to 12 bases. The CDR3 DNA is TGTGCCAGCACCCCCCCCGGGTACACTGAAGCTTTCTTT. The encoded protein is CASTPPGYTEAFF.

This clonotype is medium-sized within its sample. The rearrangement links TRBV2 to TRBJ2-7; D unresolved. Germline lookup yields CDR1 SNHLY and CDR2 FYNNEI. CDR3 length equals 11 residues. Trimming took off 5 bases at V and 0 bases at J, with 2 bases between the two ends. CDR3 coding DNA: TGTGCCAGCAGTCTCTCCTACGAGCAGTACTTC. This codes for CASSLSYEQYF.

This clonotype was detected ten times or more. The chain carries TRBV2 and TRBJ1-4, with D possibly TRBD1 on 6 matching bases. V was shortened by 4 bases and J by 8 bases, with 17 bases between the two germline ends. This CDR3 is 15 amino acids long. Germline assignment: CDR1 SNHLY and CDR2 FYNNEI. In DNA form, the CDR3 reads TGTGCCAGCAGTGGTTTGGGGGGCGCGAGAGAAAAACTGTTTTTT. Translation: CASSGLGGAREKLFF.

This clonotype showed up many times. The rearrangement links TRBV24-1 to TRBJ1-1; 7 positions match TRBD1. Trimming removed 4 bases from V and 9 bases from J; junction bases left unmatched: 7. Germline lookup yields CDR1 KGHDR and CDR2 SFDVKD. The CDR3 contains 13 residues. CDR3 sequence reads: CATSDLMTGQAFF. CDR3 nucleotides: TGTGCCACCAGTGACTTAATGACAGGGCAAGCTTTCTTT.

This clonotype was counted ten times or more. This chain links TRBV19 with TRBJ2-7, with a possible D match to TRBD1 (5 bases). The length of the CDR3 is 13 residues. The germline V and J ends were trimmed by 3 bases and 6 bases, with 12 bases remaining between them. Germline V gene sequence: CDR1 LNHDA, CDR2 SQIVND (reference sequence). CDR3 DNA sequence: TGTGCCAGTAGTATCCTGGCAGGGCGCGAGCAGTACTTC. Encoded protein: CASSILAGREQYF.

This clonotype was seen repeatedly, ten times or more. V gene TRBV7-8 combines with J gene TRBJ2-7; D uncertain. V was clipped by 8 bases and J by 3 bases, with 11 bases between them. CDR1 and CDR2 from the germline V gene are SGHVS and FQNEAQ. CDR3 length: 12 residues. DNA of the CDR3: TGTGCCAGCGGAGACACATTCTACGAGCAGTACTTC. As protein: CASGDTFYEQYF.

This clonotype has a handful of counts. J is TRBJ2-7 and V is TRBV7-9, with TRBD1 matching 10 bases. The CDR3 length is 14 residues. V lost 5 bases to trimming and J lost 6 bases; unmatched junction nucleotides: 7. The V gene's germline CDR1 is SEHNR and CDR2 FQNEAQ (reference sequence). This chain's CDR3 is CASSKGQGSGEQYF. The CDR3 region has the DNA TGTGCCAGCAGCAAGGGACAGGGGAGCGGCGAGCAGTACTTC.

V gene TRBV27 combines with J gene TRBJ1-4; D is perhaps TRBD1 (6 bases). There are 14 residues in the CDR3. V shed 6 bases and J shed 8 bases, with 16 bases lying between them. Germline V CDR1 and CDR2: MNHEY, SMNVEV (reference sequence). The CDR3 loop reads CASSQGGLGEKLFF. The CDR3 coding sequence is TGTGCCAGCAGCCAAGGGGGATTGGGCGAAAAACTGTTTTTT.

The V gene is TRBV29-1, the J gene TRBJ1-2; tentative D call: TRBD1 (6 bases). The V end lost 6 bases, the J end lost 4 bases, and 9 bases lay between the germline ends. Per germline, CDR1 SQVTM and CDR2 ANQGSEA. The CDR3 is 11 amino acids. The CDR3 DNA reads as TGCAGCGTGGACAGCTCCTATGGCTACACCTTC. Protein: CSVDSSYGYTF. Full variable domain (missing parts from reference TRBV29-1 and TRBJ1-2): SAVISQKPSRDICQRGTSLTIQCQVDSQVTMMFWYRQQPGQSLTLIATANQGSEATYESGFVIDKFPISRPNLTFSTLTVSNMSPEDSSIYLCSVDSSYGYTFGSGTRLTVV.

Turning to this clonotype: This is likely a read error, given that the CDR3 carries no conserved phenylalanine or tryptophan at its end. Because the CDR3's place on the DNA is in doubt, the DNA is left out and the CDR3 is given as listed by TCRdb. The rearrangement links TRBV2 to TRBJ2-5; TRBD2 reflects the table's D call only, with no check against the DNA. Germline CDR1 and CDR2: SNHLY and FYNNEI. The CDR3 is 14 residues long, counting both termini. The CDR3 spells CASRLGLEQEQYFG.

The chain couples TRBV10-3 to TRBJ2-3; D tentatively reads TRBD1 or TRBD2 (5 bases each). The CDR3 length is 17 residues. Germline CDR1 reads ENHRY; CDR2 reads SYGVKD. Trimming removed 0 bases at V and 4 bases at J, with 17 bases between. Here the CDR3 reads CAISESTWDRSSDTQYF. CDR3 sequence (DNA): TGTGCCATCAGTGAGTCGACCTGGGACCGGTCCTCAGATACGCAGTATTTT.

This clonotype was detected ten times or more. J is TRBJ1-1 and V is TRBV7-6; D is undetermined. This CDR3 comprises 13 residues. V lost 5 bases, J lost 4 bases, and 11 bases lay in between. Germline CDR1 is SGHVS and CDR2 is FNYEAQ. CDR3 nucleotide sequence: TGTGCCAGCAGCCCCAGTGGTGGCACTGAAGCTTTCTTT. Protein: CASSPSGGTEAFF. Using reference TRBV7-6 and TRBJ1-1 for the parts outside the CDR3, the full variable domain is GAGVSQSPRYKVTKRGQDVALRCDPISGHVSLYWYRQALGQGPEFLTYFNYEAQQDKSGLPNDRFSAERPEGSISTLTIQRTEQRDSAMYRCASSPSGGTEAFFGQGTRLTVV.

In its sample, this clonotype was seen a few times. The chain is built from TRBV7-9 and TRBJ2-2, with D unclear. The CDR3 is made up of 11 amino acids. V lost 11 bases and J lost 3, with 7 bases in between. CDR1 is SEHNR and CDR2 is FQNEAQ in the germline V gene (reference sequence). CDR3 nucleotide sequence: TGTGCCCAAGACTACACCGGGGAGCTGTTTTTT. This encodes CAQDYTGELFF.

Worth noting for this clonotype: This may be a read error, as it is one base from a much larger clone. The chain carries TRBV29-1 and TRBJ2-1; 10 bases align to TRBD2. The CDR3 extends over 14 amino acids. CDR1 SQVTM and CDR2 ANQGSEA come from the germline V gene. CDR3 protein: CIVVPSGRGGEQFF. The CDR3 DNA follows: TGCATCGTTGTCCCTAGCGGGAGAGGCGGTGAGCAGTTCTTC.